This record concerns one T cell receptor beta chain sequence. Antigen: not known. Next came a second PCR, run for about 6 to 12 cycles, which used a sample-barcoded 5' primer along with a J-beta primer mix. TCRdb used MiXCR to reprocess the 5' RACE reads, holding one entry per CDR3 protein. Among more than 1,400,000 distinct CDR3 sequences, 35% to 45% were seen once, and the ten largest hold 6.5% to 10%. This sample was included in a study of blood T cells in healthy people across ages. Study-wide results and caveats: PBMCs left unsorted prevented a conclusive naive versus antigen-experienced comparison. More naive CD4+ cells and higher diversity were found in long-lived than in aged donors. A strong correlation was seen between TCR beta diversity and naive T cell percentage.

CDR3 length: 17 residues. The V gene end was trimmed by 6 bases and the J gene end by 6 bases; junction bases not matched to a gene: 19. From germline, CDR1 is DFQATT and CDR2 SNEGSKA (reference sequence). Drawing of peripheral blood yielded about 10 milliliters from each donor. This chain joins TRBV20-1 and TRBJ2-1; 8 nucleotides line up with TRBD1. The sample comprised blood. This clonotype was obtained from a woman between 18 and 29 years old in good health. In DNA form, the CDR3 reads TGCAGTGCGCAAGCAGCAGGGTTGAGGCAGGGGGCCAATGAGCAGTTCTTC. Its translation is CSAQAAGLRQGANEQFF.